Only one count was recorded for the clone carrying this T cell receptor (beta chain). Its antigen remains unidentified. Using immunoSEQ multiplex PCR, the repertoire was profiled, and TCRdb retains in-frame clones only, with some absent. This repertoire shows about 1 million clones, roughly 70% found once; its top ten account for approximately 1.5%. Germline CDR1 MDHEN, CDR2 SYDVKM. The CDR3 totals 12 residues. V lost 5 bases, J lost 3 bases, and 7 bases lay in between. This entry comes from a study of shared clonotypes between healthy human individuals. Whole-study results and caveats: Naive CD4 clonotypes were shared across a handful of donors at 5% to 6%.

The sequencing input was memory CD4+ T cells sorted from blood. Documented subset: CD45RA-negative fraction. The V call is TRBV28, the J call TRBJ1-2; D may be TRBD1 (5 bases). The TCR was taken from a man between 18 and 29 years old in good health. The CDR3: CASSKGYYGYTF. The CDR3 DNA follows: TGTGCCAGCAGTAAGGGGTACTATGGCTACACCTTC.